This T cell receptor beta chain emerged from a study of T cell repertoires in cytomegalovirus infection (dated by TCRdb to the late 2010s). Background for the entire study: Because public TCR beta signatures pointed to carriage of CMV infection together with the matching HLA type, the HLA type of each donor mattered for the analysis. Overall study outcomes, separate from this receptor: The ex vivo response was dominated by HLA-C-restricted CMV-specific TCR beta clonotypes, which also provided the single most frequent clonotype in two of eight donors. In both this cohort and an independent roughly 350-donor cohort, the cumulative frequency of public TCR beta family members distinguished carriers of CMV infection plus the relevant HLA type.

V is pruned by 1 base and J by 2 bases, leaving 8 bases of the junction without a gene match. Reading the germline V gene gives CDR1 SQVTM and CDR2 ANQGSEA. The CDR3 has 15 amino acids, counting the end cysteine and phenylalanine. Of the read, only the CDR3 DNA is kept; its 45 bases are in frame from base 1. Concerning this clonotype: The target of this receptor is not known. The record has no base qualities; no much larger clone is one base away.

Sequencing was carried out with an Illumina HiSeq 1500. The raw public reads went through TCRdb reprocessing: fastp at Q25, MiXCR clone calling, in-frame beta chains kept. Rows with one shared CDR3 protein collapse into an entry with the most common genes and DNA. The sample table shows approximately 170,000 distinct CDR3 sequences, and approximately 14% are seen once. The ten most abundant clones make up around 27% of the sample. This receptor was identified in a human donor in good health (CMV status not recorded). Some clones in this sample may be carry-over from other donors' samples. Input material: PBMCs. The chain joins TRBV29-1 to TRBJ2-7; 7 middle bases align to TRBD1. The nucleotide sequence is given as TGCAGCGTTGAAGGGTTTACAGGGGTCCCCTACGAGCAGTACTTC. Protein translation: CSVEGFTGVPYEQYF.